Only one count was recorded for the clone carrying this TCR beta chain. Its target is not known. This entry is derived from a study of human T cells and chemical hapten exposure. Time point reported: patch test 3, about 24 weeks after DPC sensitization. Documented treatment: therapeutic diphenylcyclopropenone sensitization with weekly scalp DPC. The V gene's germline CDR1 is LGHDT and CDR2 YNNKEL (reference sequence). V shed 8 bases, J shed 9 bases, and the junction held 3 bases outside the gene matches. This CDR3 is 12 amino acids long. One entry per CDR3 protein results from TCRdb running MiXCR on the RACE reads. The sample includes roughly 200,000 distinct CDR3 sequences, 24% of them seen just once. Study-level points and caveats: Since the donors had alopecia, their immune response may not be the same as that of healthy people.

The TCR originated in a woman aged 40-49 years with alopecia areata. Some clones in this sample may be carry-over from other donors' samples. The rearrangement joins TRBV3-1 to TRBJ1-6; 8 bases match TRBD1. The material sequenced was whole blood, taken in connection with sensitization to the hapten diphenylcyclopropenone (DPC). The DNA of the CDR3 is TGTGCCAGCCGGACAGGGCCTTCACCCCTCCACTTT. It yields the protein CASRTGPSPLHF.